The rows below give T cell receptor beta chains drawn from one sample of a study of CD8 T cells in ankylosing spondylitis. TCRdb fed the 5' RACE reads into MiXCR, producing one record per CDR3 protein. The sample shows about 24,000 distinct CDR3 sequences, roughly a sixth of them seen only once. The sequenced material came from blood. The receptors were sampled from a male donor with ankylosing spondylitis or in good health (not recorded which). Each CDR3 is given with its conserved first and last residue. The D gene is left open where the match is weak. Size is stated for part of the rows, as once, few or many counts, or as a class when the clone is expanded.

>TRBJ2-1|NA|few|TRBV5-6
TGTGCCAGCAGCTTGGCACTTCCTGGGGGTTACAATGAGCAGTTCTTC
CASSLALPGGYNEQFF
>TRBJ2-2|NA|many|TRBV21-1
TGTGCCAGCAGCCCATGGCGGGCTAGCGGGAGGGAACATTACACCGGGGAGCTGTTTTTT
CASSPWRASGREHYTGELFF
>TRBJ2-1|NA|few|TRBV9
TGTGCCAGCAGCGTAGGGGGAAGGGCAGGGTGGAGTGAGCAGTTCTTC
CASSVGGRAGWSEQFF
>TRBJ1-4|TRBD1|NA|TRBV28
TGTGCCAGCAGCCCCCCTGAGACAGGGAACGAAAAACTGTTTTTT
CASSPPETGNEKLFF
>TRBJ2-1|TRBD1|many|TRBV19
TGTGCCAGTAGTCAGTCCGGGACAGGGTTCAATGAGCAGTTCTTC
CASSQSGTGFNEQFF
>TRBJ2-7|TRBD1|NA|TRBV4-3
TGCGCCAGCAGCCAACAACAGGGGTACGAGCAGTACTTC
CASSQQQGYEQYF
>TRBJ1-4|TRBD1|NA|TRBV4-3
TGCGCCAGCAGCCAACTTGGACAGGCCCGCGGAGGAAAACTGTTTTTT
CASSQLGQARGGKLFF
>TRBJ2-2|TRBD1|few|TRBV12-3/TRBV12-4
TGTGCCAGCAGCCCGGGACAGGGGAGGACCGGGGAGCTGTTTTTT
CASSPGQGRTGELFF
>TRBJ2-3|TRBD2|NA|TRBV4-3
TGCGCCAGCAGCCAAGATCTAAGGGGAGCGGGGACCACAGATACGCAGTATTTT
CASSQDLRGAGTTDTQYF
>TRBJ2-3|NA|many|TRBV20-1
TGCAGTTCTAGGGGGGACGTTTCCACAGATACGCAGTATTTT
CSSRGDVSTDTQYF
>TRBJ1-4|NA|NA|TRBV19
TGTGCCAGCCAACAGGGTGGAGACTATGAAAAACTGTTTTTT
CASQQGGDYEKLFF
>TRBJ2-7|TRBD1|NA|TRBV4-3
TGCGCCAGCAGCCAATCCGGGACAGGTGAAGAGCAGTACTTC
CASSQSGTGEEQYF
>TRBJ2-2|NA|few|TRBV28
TGTGCCAGCAGTCCCGGGTACGCCGGGGAGCTGTTTTTT
CASSPGYAGELFF
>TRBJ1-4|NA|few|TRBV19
TGTGCCAGCGGCTCGGTATTGGAAAAACTGTTTTTT
CASGSVLEKLFF
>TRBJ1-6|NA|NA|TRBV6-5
TGTGCCAGCAGTTACTTGGCAGCCGGTGGTGGATCACCCCTCCACTTT
CASSYLAAGGGSPLHF
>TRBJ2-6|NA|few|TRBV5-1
TGCGCCAGCAGCTCCCATACATATATGGGCTCTGGGGCCAACGTCCTGACTTTC
CASSSHTYMGSGANVLTF
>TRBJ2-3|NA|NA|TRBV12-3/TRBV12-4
TGTGCCGGCAGTTTAGGGGGGGGACGAGATACGCAGTATTTT
CAGSLGGGRDTQYF
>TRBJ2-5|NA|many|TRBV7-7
TGTGCCAGCAGCTTAGGGCCTGAAGAGACCCAGTACTTC
CASSLGPEETQYF
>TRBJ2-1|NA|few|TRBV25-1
TGTGCCAGCAGGAAAAGAACAGCGTCAAGCAATGAGCAGTTCTTC
CASRKRTASSNEQFF
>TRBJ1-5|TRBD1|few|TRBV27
TGTGCCAGCAGTTTAACAGGGGGCCCGGGTCAGCCCCAGCATTTT
CASSLTGGPGQPQHF
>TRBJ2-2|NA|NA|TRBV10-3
TGTGCCATCAGTGAGTCGGGCCCTGCCGGGGAGCTGTTTTTT
CAISESGPAGELFF
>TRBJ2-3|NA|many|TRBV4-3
TGCGCCAGCAGCCAAGGAGGAGGTGCTAGCACAGATACGCAGTATTTT
CASSQGGGASTDTQYF
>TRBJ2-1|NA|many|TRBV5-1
TGCGCCAGCAGCCTAGACAGCTTTGGTGAGCAGTTCTTC
CASSLDSFGEQFF
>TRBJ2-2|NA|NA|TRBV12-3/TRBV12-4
TGTGCCAGCACCCAGCGGAGCACCGGGGAGCTGTTTTTT
CASTQRSTGELFF
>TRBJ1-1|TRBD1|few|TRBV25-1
TGTGCCAGCAGTGAGGACAGGGGGCGGGCTGAAGCTTTCTTT
CASSEDRGRAEAFF
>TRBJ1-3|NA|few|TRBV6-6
TGTGCCAGCAGTCCCTTTTCTGGAAACACCATATATTTT
CASSPFSGNTIYF
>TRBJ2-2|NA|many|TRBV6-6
TGTGCCAGCAGTTACGTGAGCACCGGGGAGCTGTTTTTT
CASSYVSTGELFF
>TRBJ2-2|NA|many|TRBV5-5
TGTGCCAGCAGCTTGGTTCCGAACACCGGGGAGCTGTTTTTT
CASSLVPNTGELFF
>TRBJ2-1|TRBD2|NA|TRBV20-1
TGCAGTGCTAAGCGGGGATACAATGAGCAGTTCTTC
CSAKRGYNEQFF
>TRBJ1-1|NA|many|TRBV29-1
TGCAGCGTTGACCCGGGGGGGGCTGAAGCTTTCTTT
CSVDPGGAEAFF
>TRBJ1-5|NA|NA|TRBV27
TGTGCCAGCAGTTTGAGATTCAATCAGCCCCAGCATTTT
CASSLRFNQPQHF
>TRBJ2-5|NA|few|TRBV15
TGTGCCACCAGCAGGACGAAGACCCAGTACTTC
CATSRTKTQYF